These T cell receptor beta chains were read from a single sample in a study of blood T cell repertoires in COVID-19. TCRdb's table, derived via immunoSEQ multiplex PCR, lists solely in-frame clones and lacks some. The sample shows about 200,000 clones, around 81% of them seen only once. Sequences were obtained from peripheral blood. The receptors were sampled from a woman aged 70-85 years with acute or convalescent COVID-19. Both conserved end residues are part of each CDR3. D genes are given only for firm matches. Clone size is not always given. Where it is, it says once, few, many or a class for expanded clones.

j_gene: TRBJ1-5; abundance: .; v_gene: TRBV18; d_gene: TRBD1; CDR3nt: TGTGCCAGCTCACCAAGGACAGGGGTAGATCAGCCCCAGCATTTT; CDR3aa: CASSPRTGVDQPQHF
j_gene: TRBJ2-7; abundance: .; v_gene: TRBV5-4; d_gene: .; CDR3nt: TGTGCCAGCAGCTTAAAGTCGGGAGAGCTCTACGAGCAGTACTTC; CDR3aa: CASSLKSGELYEQYF
j_gene: TRBJ2-5; abundance: .; v_gene: TRBV7-3; d_gene: TRBD1; CDR3nt: TGTGCCAGCAGCTTTGACAGGGGAGAGACCCAGTACTTC; CDR3aa: CASSFDRGETQYF
j_gene: TRBJ1-6; abundance: .; v_gene: TRBV6-5; d_gene: .; CDR3nt: TGTGCCAGCAGTTACGGTAGTGACGGGAGGTCACCCCTCCACTTT; CDR3aa: CASSYGSDGRSPLHF
j_gene: TRBJ1-3; abundance: .; v_gene: TRBV6-6; d_gene: TRBD1; CDR3nt: TGTGCCAGCAGTCGTCTCGGACAGGGCGAATCTGGAAACACCATATATTTT; CDR3aa: CASSRLGQGESGNTIYF
j_gene: TRBJ1-1; abundance: .; v_gene: TRBV5-4; d_gene: .; CDR3nt: TGTGCCAGCAGCTTGGTCGGGGGGACGCCTGAAGCTTTCTTT; CDR3aa: CASSLVGGTPEAFF
j_gene: TRBJ2-5; abundance: .; v_gene: TRBV5-1; d_gene: TRBD2; CDR3nt: TGCGCCAGCAGCCCGGGGGCGGGAGGTGAGACCCAGTACTTC; CDR3aa: CASSPGAGGETQYF
j_gene: TRBJ2-1; abundance: .; v_gene: TRBV19; d_gene: TRBD2; CDR3nt: TGTGCCAGTAGTATTCGGACTAGCGGTTACAATGAGCAGTTCTTC; CDR3aa: CASSIRTSGYNEQFF
j_gene: TRBJ2-1; abundance: .; v_gene: TRBV30; d_gene: TRBD2; CDR3nt: TGTGCCTGGAGTGGAGGACTAGCGGCTAGCTCCTACAATGAGCAGTTCTTC; CDR3aa: CAWSGGLAASSYNEQFF
j_gene: TRBJ1-6; abundance: few; v_gene: TRBV5-1; d_gene: .; CDR3nt: TGCGCCAGCAGCTTGGACCGACAGTATAATTCACCCCTCCACTTT; CDR3aa: CASSLDRQYNSPLHF
j_gene: TRBJ1-2; abundance: .; v_gene: TRBV6-6; d_gene: .; CDR3nt: TGTGCCAGCAGTCAGGGACAAGATTACTATGGCTACACCTTC; CDR3aa: CASSQGQDYYGYTF
j_gene: TRBJ2-3; abundance: once; v_gene: TRBV19; d_gene: .; CDR3nt: TGTGCCAGTAGTATAGGGGCAGGGAGCACAGATACGCAGTATTTT; CDR3aa: CASSIGAGSTDTQYF
j_gene: TRBJ1-1; abundance: .; v_gene: TRBV7-9; d_gene: TRBD1; CDR3nt: TGTGCCAGCCGCACGACAGGGGAGAACACTGAAGCTTTCTTT; CDR3aa: CASRTTGENTEAFF
j_gene: TRBJ2-1; abundance: few; v_gene: TRBV2; d_gene: TRBD2; CDR3nt: TGTGCCAGCAGGACCGGGACTAGCGGGAGTCTGCTCTATGAGCAGTTCTTC; CDR3aa: CASRTGTSGSLLYEQFF